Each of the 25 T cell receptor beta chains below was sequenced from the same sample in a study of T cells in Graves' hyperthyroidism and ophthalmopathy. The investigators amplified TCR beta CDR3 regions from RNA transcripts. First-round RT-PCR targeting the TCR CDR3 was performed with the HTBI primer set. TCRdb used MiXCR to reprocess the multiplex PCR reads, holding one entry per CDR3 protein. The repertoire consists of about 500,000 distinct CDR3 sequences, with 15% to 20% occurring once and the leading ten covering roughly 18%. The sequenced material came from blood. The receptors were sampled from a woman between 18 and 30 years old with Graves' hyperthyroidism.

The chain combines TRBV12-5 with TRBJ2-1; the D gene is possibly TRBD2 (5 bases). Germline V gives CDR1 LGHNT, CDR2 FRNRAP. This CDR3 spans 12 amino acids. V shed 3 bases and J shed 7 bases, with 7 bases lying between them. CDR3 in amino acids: CASGFGENEQFF. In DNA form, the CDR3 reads TGTGCTAGTGGTTTCGGGGAAAATGAGCAGTTCTTC.

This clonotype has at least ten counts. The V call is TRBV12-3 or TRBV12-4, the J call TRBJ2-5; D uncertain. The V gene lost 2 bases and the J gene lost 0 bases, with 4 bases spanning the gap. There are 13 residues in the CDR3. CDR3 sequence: CASSLQNQETQYF. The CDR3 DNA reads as TGTGCCAGCAGTTTACAGAACCAAGAGACCCAGTACTTC.

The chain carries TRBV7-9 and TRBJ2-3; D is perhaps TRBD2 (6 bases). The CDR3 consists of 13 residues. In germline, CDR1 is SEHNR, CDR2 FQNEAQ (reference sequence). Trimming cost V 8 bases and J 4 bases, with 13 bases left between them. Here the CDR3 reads CASGRDFSDTQYF. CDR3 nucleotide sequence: TGTGCCAGCGGCCGGGACTTCTCAGATACGCAGTATTTT.

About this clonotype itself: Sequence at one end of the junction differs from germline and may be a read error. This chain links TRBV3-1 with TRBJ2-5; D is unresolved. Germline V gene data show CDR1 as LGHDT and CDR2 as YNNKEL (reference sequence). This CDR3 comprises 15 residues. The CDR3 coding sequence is TGTGCCAGCGGCCAAGATTCCATTCGGGCCCGAACCCAGTACTTC. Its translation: CASGQDSIRARTQYF.

The CDR3 nucleotides read TGTGCCAGCAGGCTCAGCGGAGCCTTCAATCAGCCCCAGCATTTT. It is translated as CASRLSGAFNQPQHF. The rearrangement uses TRBV12-3 or TRBV12-4 and TRBJ1-5; no clear D. CDR3 length: 15 amino acids. With 6 bases removed from V and 3 bases from J, the gap between germline ends came to 15 bases.

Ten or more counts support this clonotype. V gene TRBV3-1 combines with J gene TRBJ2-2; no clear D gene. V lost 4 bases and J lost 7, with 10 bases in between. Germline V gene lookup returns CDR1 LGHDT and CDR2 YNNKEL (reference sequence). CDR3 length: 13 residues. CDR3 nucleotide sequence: TGTGCCAGCAGCCGTCTCTGGGACGGGGAGCTGTTTTTT. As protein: CASSRLWDGELFF.

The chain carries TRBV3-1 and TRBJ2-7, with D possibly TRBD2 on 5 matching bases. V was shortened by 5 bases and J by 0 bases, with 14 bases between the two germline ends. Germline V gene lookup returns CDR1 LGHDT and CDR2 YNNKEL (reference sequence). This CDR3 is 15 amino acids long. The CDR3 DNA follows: TGTGCCAGCAGCTCTACGGGGAAGACCTCCTACGAGCAGTACTTC. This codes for CASSSTGKTSYEQYF.

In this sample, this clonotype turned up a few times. The CDR3 here is CTFGGTTGELFF. The DNA of the CDR3 is TGCACGTTTGGCGGAACAACCGGGGAGCTGTTTTTT. This sequence joins TRBV20-1 and TRBJ2-2; D unresolved. The CDR3 has 12 amino acids. The germline gives CDR1 DFQATT, CDR2 SNEGSKA (reference sequence).

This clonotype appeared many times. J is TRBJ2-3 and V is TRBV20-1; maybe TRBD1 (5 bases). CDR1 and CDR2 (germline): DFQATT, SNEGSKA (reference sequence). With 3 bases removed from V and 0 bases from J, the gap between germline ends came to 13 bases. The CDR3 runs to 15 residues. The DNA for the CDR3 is TGCAGTGCTAGCCCAATGACAGTTAGCACAGATACGCAGTATTTT. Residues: CSASPMTVSTDTQYF.

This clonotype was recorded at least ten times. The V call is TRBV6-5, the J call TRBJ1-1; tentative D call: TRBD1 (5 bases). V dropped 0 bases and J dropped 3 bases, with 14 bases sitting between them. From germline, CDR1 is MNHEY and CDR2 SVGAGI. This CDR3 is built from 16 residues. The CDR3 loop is CASSYSGGGLYTEAFF. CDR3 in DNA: TGTGCCAGCAGTTACTCGGGCGGGGGATTGTACACTGAAGCTTTCTTT.

The CDR3 here is CASTLRTGTGLQYF. The CDR3 DNA follows: TGTGCCAGTACCCTGAGGACGGGTACTGGTCTGCAGTACTTC. The chain joins TRBV19 to TRBJ2-7; no reliable D call. Trimming removed 7 bases from V and 9 bases from J, with 22 bases in between. The CDR3 runs to 14 residues. Germline CDR1 reads LNHDA; CDR2 reads SQIVND (reference sequence).

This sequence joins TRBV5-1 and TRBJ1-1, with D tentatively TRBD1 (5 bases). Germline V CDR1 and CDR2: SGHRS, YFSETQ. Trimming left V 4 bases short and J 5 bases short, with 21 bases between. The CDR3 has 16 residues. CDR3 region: CASSQPPMGRATEAFF. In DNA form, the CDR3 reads TGCGCCAGCAGCCAGCCCCCGATGGGGCGTGCGACTGAAGCTTTCTTT.

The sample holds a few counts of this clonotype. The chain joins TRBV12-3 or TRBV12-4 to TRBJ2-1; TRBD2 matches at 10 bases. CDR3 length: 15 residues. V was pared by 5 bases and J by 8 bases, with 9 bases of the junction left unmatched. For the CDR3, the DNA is TGTGCCAGCAGTCCAAATCTAGCGGGAGTTCATGAGCAGTTCTTC. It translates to CASSPNLAGVHEQFF.

For the CDR3, the DNA is TGCAGTGCTAGAGCCCAGGGGAGCACTGAAGCTTTCTTT. Its protein product is CSARAQGSTEAFF. The chain is built from TRBV20-1 and TRBJ1-1, with D possibly being TRBD1 (6 bases). V lost 1 base, J lost 4 bases, and 10 bases lay in between. This CDR3 comprises 13 residues. Germline V gene sequence: CDR1 DFQATT, CDR2 SNEGSKA (reference sequence).

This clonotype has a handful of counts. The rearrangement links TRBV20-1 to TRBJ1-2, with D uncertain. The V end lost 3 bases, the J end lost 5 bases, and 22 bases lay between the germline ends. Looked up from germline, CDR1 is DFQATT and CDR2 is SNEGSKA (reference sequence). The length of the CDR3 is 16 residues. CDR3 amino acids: CSASPLYETGPYGYTF. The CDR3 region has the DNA TGCAGTGCTAGTCCGCTCTATGAGACGGGCCCATATGGCTACACCTTC.

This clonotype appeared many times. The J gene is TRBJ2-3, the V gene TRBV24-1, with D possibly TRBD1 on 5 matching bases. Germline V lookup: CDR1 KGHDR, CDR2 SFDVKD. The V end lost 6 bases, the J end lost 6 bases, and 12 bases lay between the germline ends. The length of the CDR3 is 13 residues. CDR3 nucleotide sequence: TGTGCCACCAGTTTGGGGCCGAGGGATACGCAGTATTTT. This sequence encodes CATSLGPRDTQYF.

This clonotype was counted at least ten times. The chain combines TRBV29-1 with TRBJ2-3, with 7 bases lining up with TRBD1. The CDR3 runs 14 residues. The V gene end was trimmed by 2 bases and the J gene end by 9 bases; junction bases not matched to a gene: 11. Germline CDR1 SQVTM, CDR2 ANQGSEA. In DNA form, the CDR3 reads TGCAGCGTTGAAAAGAGACAGGGTGCTGGCACGCAGTATTTT. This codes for CSVEKRQGAGTQYF.

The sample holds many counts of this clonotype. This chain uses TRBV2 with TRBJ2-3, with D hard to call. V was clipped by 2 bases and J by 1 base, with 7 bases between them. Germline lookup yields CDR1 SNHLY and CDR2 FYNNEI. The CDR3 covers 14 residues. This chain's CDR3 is CASSELLRTDTQYF. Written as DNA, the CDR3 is TGTGCCAGCAGTGAATTGTTGCGCACAGATACGCAGTATTTT.

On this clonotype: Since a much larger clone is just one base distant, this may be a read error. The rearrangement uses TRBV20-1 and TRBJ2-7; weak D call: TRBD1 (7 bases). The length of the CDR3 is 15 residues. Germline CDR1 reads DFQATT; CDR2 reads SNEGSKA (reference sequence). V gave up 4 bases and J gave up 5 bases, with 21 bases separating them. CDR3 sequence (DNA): TGCAGTGCTACACCCCAGGGGGGAGTCACCCACGAGCAGTACTTC. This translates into CSATPQGGVTHEQYF.

The CDR3 bases are TGTGCCAGCAGCTTAGTCTCGACAACTAATGAAAAACTGTTTTTT. Encoded protein: CASSLVSTTNEKLFF. The chain has TRBV7-9 and TRBJ1-4; D gene unclear. Trimming left V 1 base short and J 0 bases short, with 6 bases between. This CDR3 is built from 15 residues. Germline-derived CDR1 and CDR2 are SEHNR and FQNEAQ (reference sequence).

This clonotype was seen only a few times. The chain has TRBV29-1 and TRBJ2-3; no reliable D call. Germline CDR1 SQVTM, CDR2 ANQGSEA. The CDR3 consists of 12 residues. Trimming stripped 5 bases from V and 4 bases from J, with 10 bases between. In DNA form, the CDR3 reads TGCAGCGTTCTAACAGCCGCAGATACGCAGTATTTT. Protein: CSVLTAADTQYF.

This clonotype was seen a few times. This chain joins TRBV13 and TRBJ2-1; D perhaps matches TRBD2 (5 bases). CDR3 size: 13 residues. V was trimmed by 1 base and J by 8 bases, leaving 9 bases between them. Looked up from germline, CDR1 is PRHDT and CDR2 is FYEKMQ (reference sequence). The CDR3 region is CASSLDWRYEQFF. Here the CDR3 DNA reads TGTGCCAGCAGCTTAGATTGGAGGTATGAGCAGTTCTTC.

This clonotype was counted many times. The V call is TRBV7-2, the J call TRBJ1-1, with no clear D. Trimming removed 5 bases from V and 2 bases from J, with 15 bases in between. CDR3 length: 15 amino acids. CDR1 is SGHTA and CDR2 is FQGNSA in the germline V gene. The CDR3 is CASSRAVLANTEAFF. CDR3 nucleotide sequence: TGTGCCAGCAGCCGAGCCGTGTTGGCTAACACTGAAGCTTTCTTT.

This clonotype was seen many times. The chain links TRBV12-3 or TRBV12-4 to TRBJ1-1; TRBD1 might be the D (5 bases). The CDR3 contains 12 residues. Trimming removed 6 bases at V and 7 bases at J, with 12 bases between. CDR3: CASSPWGGEAFF. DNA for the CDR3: TGTGCCAGCAGCCCCTGGGGGGGTGAAGCTTTCTTT.

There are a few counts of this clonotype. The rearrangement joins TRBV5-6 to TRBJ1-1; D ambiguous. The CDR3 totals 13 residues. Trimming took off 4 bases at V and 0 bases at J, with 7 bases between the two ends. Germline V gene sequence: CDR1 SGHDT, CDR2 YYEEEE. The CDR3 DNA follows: TGTGCCAGCAGCAATCAGGTGAACACTGAAGCTTTCTTT. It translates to CASSNQVNTEAFF.